These 11 T cell receptor beta chains share one sample of origin, sequenced in a study of T cell responses to AZD1222 COVID-19 vaccine. The repertoire was sequenced with immunoSEQ multiplex PCR; TCRdb's copy has only in-frame clones and lacks some. The sample holds approximately 150,000 clones, around 92% seen once. The material was peripheral blood, obtained on day 0 of AZD1222 vaccination. These receptors were collected from an adult in good health.

On this clone itself: The identical CDR3 is also encoded by other nucleotide sequences in the sample. The gene calls are TRBV5-4 and TRBJ2-3; D is uncertain. Germline V CDR1 and CDR2: SGHNT, YYREEE (reference sequence). The V gene lost 0 bases and the J gene lost 1 base, with 3 bases spanning the gap. This CDR3 is 13 amino acids long. The CDR3 DNA follows: TGTGCCAGCAGCTTGGACCGCACAGATACGCAGTATTTT. As protein: CASSLDRTDTQYF.

The rearrangement joins TRBV4-1 to TRBJ1-1; D uncertain. V was shortened by 1 base and J by 8 bases, with 11 bases between the two germline ends. The CDR3 runs 13 residues. Germline V CDR1 and CDR2: MGHRA, YSYEKL. For the CDR3, the DNA is TGCGCCAGCAGCCAAGTGGGAAGCTGGGAAGCTTTCTTT. Translated, it gives CASSQVGSWEAFF.

The genes are TRBV20-1 and TRBJ1-6, with 9 bases identical to TRBD1. In germline, CDR1 is DFQATT, CDR2 SNEGSKA (reference sequence). V lost 3 bases to trimming and J lost 6 bases; unmatched junction nucleotides: 3. The CDR3 runs to 14 residues. CDR3 in DNA: TGCAGTGCTAGTGGGACAGGGACTAATTCACCCCTCCACTTT. This gives the protein CSASGTGTNSPLHF.

The chain employs TRBV25-1 and TRBJ1-1; D may be TRBD1 (5 bases). Germline V lookup: CDR1 MGHDK, CDR2 SYGVNS. V was clipped by 8 bases and J by 4 bases, with 17 bases between them. There are 14 residues in the CDR3. The CDR3 DNA sequence: TGTGCCAGCGGCATTGGGGCTCGGGGCACTGAAGCTTTCTTT. Amino acid sequence: CASGIGARGTEAFF.

A note on this clone: Other DNA sequences in the sample encode the same CDR3. The J gene is TRBJ1-2, the V gene TRBV5-1; D is possibly TRBD1 (5 bases). Trimming shortened V by 0 bases and J by 3 bases, and 9 bases separated the two germline ends. The CDR3 totals 14 residues. The germline V gene encodes CDR1 SGHRS and CDR2 YFSETQ. CDR3 DNA sequence: TGCGCCAGCAGCTTGGATCGGGGGGACTATGGCTACACCTTC. It specifies CASSLDRGDYGYTF. Variable domain in full (rest from reference TRBV5-1 and TRBJ1-2): KAGVTQTPRYLIKTRGQQVTLSCSPISGHRSVSWYQQTPGQGLQFLFEYFSETQRNKGNFPGRFSGRQFSNSRSEMNVSTLELGDSALYLCASSLDRGDYGYTFGSGTRLTVV.

J is TRBJ1-1 and V is TRBV6-5; the match to TRBD1 covers 11 bases. The germline V gene has CDR1 MNHEY and CDR2 SVGAGI. CDR3 size: 14 residues. The V segment lost 8 bases and the J segment 0 bases; nucleotides outside the gene matches: 2. Written as DNA, the CDR3 is TGTGCCAGCGGGGACAGGGGGATGAACACTGAAGCTTTCTTT. Its protein product is CASGDRGMNTEAFF.

The chain recombines TRBV7-9 with TRBJ2-5; D is ambiguous. CDR1 is SEHNR and CDR2 is FQNEAQ in the germline V gene (reference sequence). V dropped 5 bases and J dropped 2 bases, with 0 bases sitting between them. The CDR3 runs 10 residues. The CDR3 reads CASSQETQYF. Written as DNA, the CDR3 is TGTGCCAGCAGCCAAGAGACCCAGTACTTC.

The chain is built from TRBV4-1 and TRBJ2-7, with TRBD2 matching 7 bases. The V gene end was trimmed by 0 bases and the J gene end by 4 bases; junction bases not matched to a gene: 9. The CDR3 contains 16 residues. Germline CDR1 and CDR2: MGHRA and YSYEKL. CDR3 in DNA: TGCGCCAGCAGCCAAGAGAATCGGCGGGGAGGGTACGAGCAGTACTTC. The encoded protein is CASSQENRRGGYEQYF.

The sample holds one count of this clone. The chain joins TRBV18 to TRBJ1-2; 11 positions match TRBD1. V was pared by 3 bases and J by 5 bases, with 11 bases of the junction left unmatched. The germline V gene has CDR1 KGHSH and CDR2 LQKENI. The CDR3 totals 17 residues. CDR3 DNA: TGTGCCAGCTCACCGGGGACAGGGGGATCCCCTGGTTATGGCTACACCTTC. Its translation is CASSPGTGGSPGYGYTF.

The chain carries TRBV4-2 and TRBJ1-2; D not resolved. This CDR3 contains 15 residues. V lost 0 bases to trimming and J lost 8 bases, with 16 bases between them. The germline V gene encodes CDR1 LGHNA and CDR2 YNFKEQ. The CDR3 DNA sequence: TGTGCCAGCAGCCAAGAGGAGTCAGGCGTCAGGGGCTACACCTTC. It codes for CASSQEESGVRGYTF.

The chain employs TRBV6-5 and TRBJ1-6; maybe TRBD1 (5 bases). The CDR3 consists of 16 residues. V shed 0 bases and J shed 9 bases, with 15 bases lying between them. CDR1 and CDR2 from the germline V gene are MNHEY and SVGAGI. The CDR3 here is CASSYSRRQRGSPLHF. CDR3 nucleotide sequence: TGTGCCAGCAGTTACTCGAGGAGACAGCGCGGTTCACCCCTCCACTTT.